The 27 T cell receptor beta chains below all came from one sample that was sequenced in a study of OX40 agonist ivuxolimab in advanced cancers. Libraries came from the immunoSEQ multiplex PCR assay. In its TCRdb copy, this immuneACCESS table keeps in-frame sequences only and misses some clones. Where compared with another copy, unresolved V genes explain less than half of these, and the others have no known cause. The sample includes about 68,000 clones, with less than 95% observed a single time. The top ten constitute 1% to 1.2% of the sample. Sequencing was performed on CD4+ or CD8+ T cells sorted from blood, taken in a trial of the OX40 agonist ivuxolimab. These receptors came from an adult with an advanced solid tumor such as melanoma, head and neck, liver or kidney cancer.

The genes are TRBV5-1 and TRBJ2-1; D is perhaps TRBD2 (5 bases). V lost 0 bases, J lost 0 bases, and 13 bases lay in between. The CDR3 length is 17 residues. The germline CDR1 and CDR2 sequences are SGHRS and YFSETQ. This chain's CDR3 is CASSLGAGTISYNEQFF. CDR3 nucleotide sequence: TGCGCCAGCAGCTTGGGGGCGGGCACCATCTCCTACAATGAGCAGTTCTTC.

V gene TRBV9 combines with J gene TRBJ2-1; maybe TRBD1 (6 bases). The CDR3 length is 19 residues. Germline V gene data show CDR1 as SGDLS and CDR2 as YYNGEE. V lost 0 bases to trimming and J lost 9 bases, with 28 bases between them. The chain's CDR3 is CASSVALLSTGLQSTEQFF. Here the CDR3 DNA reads TGTGCCAGCAGCGTAGCCCTCCTTTCGACAGGATTACAATCCACTGAGCAGTTCTTC.

CDR3 protein: CASSISQGGYDGYTF. CDR3 DNA sequence: TGTGCCAGTAGTATTTCACAAGGGGGTTACGATGGCTACACCTTC. The chain combines TRBV19 with TRBJ1-2; weak D call: TRBD1 (6 bases). This CDR3 region has 15 residues. Trimming removed 3 bases from V and 6 bases from J, with 17 bases in between. Germline V gene data show CDR1 as LNHDA and CDR2 as SQIVND (reference sequence). The entire variable domain, with the rest obtained from reference TRBV19 and TRBJ1-2, is as follows: DGGITQSPKYLFRKEGQNVTLSCEQNLNHDAMYWYRQDPGQGLRLIYYSQIVNDFQKGDIAEGYSVSREKKESFPLTVTSAQKNPTAFYLCASSISQGGYDGYTFGSGTRLTVV.

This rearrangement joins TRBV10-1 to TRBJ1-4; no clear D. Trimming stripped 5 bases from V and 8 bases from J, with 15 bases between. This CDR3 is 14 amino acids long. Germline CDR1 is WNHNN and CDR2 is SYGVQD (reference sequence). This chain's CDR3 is CASSPEGKGEKLFF. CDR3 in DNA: TGCGCCAGCAGTCCCGAAGGGAAAGGAGAAAAACTGTTTTTT.

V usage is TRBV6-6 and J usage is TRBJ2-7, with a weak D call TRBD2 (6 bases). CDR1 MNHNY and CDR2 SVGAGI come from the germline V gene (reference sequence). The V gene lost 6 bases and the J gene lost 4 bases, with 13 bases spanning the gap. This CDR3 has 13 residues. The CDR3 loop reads CASSRDWRYEQYF. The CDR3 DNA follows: TGTGCCAGCAGCCGGGACTGGAGGTACGAGCAGTACTTC.

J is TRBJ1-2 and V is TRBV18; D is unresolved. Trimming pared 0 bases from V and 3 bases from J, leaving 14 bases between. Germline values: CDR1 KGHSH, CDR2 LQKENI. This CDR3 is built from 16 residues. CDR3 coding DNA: TGTGCCAGCTCACCACCGGCGGCAGGAGACCACTATGGCTACACCTTC. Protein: CASSPPAAGDHYGYTF.

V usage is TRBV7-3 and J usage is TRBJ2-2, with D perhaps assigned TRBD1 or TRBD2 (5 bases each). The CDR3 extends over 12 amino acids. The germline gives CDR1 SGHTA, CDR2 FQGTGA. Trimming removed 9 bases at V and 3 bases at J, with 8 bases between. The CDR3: CARGVDTGELFF. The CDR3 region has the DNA TGTGCCAGGGGGGTTGACACCGGGGAGCTGTTTTTT.

The CDR3 spells CASSPTDYEQYF. For the CDR3, the DNA is TGTGCCAGCTCACCAACCGACTACGAGCAGTACTTC. V gene TRBV18 combines with J gene TRBJ2-7; D is unresolved. The CDR3 has 12 amino acids. CDR1 and CDR2 (germline): KGHSH, LQKENI. The V gene lost 2 bases and the J gene lost 3 bases, with 5 bases spanning the gap.

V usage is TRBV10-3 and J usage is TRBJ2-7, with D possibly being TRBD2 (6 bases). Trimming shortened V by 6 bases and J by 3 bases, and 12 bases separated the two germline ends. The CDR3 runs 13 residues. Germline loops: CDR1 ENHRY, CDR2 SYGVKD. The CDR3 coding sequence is TGTGCCATCAGGGAGGGACTTGGCTACGAGCAGTACTTC. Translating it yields CAIREGLGYEQYF.

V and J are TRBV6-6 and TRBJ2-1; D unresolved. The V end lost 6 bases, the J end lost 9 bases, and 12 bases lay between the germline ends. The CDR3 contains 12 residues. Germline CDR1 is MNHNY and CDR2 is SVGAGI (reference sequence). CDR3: CASSLQFGEQFF. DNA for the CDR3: TGTGCCAGCAGCTTACAATTCGGTGAGCAGTTCTTC.

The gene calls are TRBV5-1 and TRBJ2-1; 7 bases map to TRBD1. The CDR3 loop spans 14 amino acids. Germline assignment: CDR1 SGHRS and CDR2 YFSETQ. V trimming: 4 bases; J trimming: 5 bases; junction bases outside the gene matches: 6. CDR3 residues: CASSLGGIHNEQFF. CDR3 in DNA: TGCGCCAGCAGCCTAGGGGGCATACACAATGAGCAGTTCTTC.

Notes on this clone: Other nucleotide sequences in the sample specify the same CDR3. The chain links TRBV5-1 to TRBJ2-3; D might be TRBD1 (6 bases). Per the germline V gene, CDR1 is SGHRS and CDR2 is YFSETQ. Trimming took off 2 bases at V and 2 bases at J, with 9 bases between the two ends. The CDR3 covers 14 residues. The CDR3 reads CASSLGQTTDTQYF. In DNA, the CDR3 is TGCGCCAGCAGCTTAGGACAGACCACAGATACGCAGTATTTT. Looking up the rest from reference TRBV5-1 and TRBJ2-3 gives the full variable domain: KAGVTQTPRYLIKTRGQQVTLSCSPISGHRSVSWYQQTPGQGLQFLFEYFSETQRNKGNFPGRFSGRQFSNSRSEMNVSTLELGDSALYLCASSLGQTTDTQYFGPGTRLTVL.

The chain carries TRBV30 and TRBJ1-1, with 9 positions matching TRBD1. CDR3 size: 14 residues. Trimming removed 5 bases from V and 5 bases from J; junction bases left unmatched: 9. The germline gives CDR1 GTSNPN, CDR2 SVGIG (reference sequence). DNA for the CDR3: TGTGCCTGGGTGGGGGACAGGGTAAGAACTGAAGCTTTCTTT. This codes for CAWVGDRVRTEAFF.

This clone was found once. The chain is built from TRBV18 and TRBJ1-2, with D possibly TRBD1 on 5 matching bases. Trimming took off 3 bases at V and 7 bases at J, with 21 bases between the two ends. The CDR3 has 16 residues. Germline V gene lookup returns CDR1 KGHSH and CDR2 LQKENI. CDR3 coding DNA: TGTGCCAGCTCACCTCCCTCGGCAGGGCCACACGGTGGCTACACCTTC. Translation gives CASSPPSAGPHGGYTF.

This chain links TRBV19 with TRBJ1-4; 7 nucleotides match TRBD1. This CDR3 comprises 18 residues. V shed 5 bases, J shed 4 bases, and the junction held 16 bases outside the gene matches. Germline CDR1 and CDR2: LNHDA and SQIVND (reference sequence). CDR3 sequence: CASSGGTANLAGNEKLFF. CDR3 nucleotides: TGTGCCAGTAGTGGCGGGACAGCAAACCTGGCTGGTAATGAAAAACTGTTTTTT.

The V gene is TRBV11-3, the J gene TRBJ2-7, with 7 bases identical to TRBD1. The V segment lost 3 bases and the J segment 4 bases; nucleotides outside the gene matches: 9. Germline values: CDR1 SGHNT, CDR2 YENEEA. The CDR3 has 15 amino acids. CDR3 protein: CASSFTGQKIYEQYF. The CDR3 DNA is TGTGCCAGCAGCTTCACGGGACAGAAAATATACGAGCAGTACTTC.

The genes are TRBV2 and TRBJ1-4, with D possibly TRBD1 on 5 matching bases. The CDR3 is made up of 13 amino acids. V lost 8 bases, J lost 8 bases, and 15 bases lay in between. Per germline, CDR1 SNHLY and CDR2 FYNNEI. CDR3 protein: CASAVGRAEKLFF. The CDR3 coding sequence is TGTGCCAGCGCGGTGGGACGGGCGGAAAAACTGTTTTTT.

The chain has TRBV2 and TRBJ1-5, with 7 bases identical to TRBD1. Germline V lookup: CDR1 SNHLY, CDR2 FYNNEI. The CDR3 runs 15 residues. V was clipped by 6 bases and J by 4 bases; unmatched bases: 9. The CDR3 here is CASRAGTVKNQPQHF. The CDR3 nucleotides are TGTGCCAGCAGGGCCGGGACAGTCAAGAATCAGCCCCAGCATTTT.

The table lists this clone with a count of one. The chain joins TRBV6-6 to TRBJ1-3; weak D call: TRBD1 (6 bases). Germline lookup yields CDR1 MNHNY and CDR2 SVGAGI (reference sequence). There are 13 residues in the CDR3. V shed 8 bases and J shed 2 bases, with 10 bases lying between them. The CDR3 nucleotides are TGTGCCAGCCTTGAGGGGGCTGGAAACACCATATATTTT. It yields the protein CASLEGAGNTIYF.

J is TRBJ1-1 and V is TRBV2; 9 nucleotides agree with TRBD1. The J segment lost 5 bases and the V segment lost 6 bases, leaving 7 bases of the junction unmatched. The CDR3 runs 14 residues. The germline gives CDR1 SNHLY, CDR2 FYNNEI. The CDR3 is CASSPDRGGTEAFF. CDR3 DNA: TGTGCCAGCAGCCCGGACAGGGGTGGAACTGAAGCTTTCTTT.

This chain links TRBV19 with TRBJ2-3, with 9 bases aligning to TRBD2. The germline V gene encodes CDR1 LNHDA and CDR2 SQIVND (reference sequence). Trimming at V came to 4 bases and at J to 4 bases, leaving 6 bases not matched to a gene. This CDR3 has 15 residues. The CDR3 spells CASSTAGGGSDTQYF. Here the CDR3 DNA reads TGTGCCAGTAGTACCGCGGGGGGGGGTTCAGATACGCAGTATTTT.

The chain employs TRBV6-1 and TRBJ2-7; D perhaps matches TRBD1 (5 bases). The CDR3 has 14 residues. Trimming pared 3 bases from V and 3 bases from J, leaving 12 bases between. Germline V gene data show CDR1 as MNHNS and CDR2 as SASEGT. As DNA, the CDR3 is TGTGCCAGCAGTGAGGCCAGGGCAGACTACGAGCAGTACTTC. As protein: CASSEARADYEQYF.

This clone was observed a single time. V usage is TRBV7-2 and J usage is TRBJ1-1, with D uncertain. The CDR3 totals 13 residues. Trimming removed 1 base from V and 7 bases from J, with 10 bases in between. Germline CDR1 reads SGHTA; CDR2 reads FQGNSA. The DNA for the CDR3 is TGTGCCAGCAGCTTAGGGACGGATTATGAAGCTTTCTTT. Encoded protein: CASSLGTDYEAFF.

DNA for the CDR3: TGTGCCAGCAGTCCGGACGGTAATAGCAATCAGCCCCAGCATTTT. This sequence encodes CASSPDGNSNQPQHF. The chain is built from TRBV6-6 and TRBJ1-5, with no clear D. Germline lookup yields CDR1 MNHNY and CDR2 SVGAGI (reference sequence). There are 15 residues in the CDR3. V lost 5 bases, J lost 0 bases, and 11 bases lay in between.

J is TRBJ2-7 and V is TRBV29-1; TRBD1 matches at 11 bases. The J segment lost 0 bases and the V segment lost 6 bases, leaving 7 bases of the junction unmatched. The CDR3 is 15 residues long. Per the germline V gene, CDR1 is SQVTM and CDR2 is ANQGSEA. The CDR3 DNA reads TGCAGCGTGGTACCTGGGACAGGGGGCTCCTACGAGCAGTACTTC. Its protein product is CSVVPGTGGSYEQYF.

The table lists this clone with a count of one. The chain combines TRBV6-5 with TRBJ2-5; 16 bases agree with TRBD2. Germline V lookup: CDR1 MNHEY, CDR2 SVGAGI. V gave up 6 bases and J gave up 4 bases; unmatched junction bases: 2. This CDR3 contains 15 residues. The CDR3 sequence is CASRGLAGGLETQYF. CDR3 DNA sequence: TGTGCCAGCAGGGGACTAGCGGGAGGGTTAGAGACCCAGTACTTC.

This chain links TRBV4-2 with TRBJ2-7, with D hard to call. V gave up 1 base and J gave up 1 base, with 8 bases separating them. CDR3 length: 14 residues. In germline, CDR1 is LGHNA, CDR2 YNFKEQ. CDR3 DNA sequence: TGTGCCAGCAGCCAAGCGGTCTTATCCTACGAGCAGTACTTC. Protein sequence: CASSQAVLSYEQYF.